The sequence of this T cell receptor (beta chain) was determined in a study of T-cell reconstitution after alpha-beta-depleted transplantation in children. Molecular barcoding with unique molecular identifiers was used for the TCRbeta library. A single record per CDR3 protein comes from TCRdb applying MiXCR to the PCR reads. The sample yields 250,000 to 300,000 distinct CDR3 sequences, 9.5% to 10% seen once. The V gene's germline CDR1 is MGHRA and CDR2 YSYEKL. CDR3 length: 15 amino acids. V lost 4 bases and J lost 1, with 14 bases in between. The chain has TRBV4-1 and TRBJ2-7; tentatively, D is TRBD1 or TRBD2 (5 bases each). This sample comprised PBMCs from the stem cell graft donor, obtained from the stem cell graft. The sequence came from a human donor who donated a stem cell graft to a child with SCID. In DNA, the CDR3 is TGCGCCAGCAGCCTTCGGGACGGAGATTCCTACGAGCAGTACTTC. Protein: CASSLRDGDSYEQYF.